This TCR beta chain was sequenced for a study of a mutant IDH1 vaccine in newly diagnosed glioma. This CDR3 is 18 amino acids long. Unmatched junction bases numbered 13, after V lost 6 bases and J lost 0 bases. Germline values: CDR1 LNHDA, CDR2 SQIVND (reference sequence). The table came from immunoSEQ multiplex PCR; TCRdb's copy has only in-frame clones and leaves some out. The data show about 60,000 clones, with around 80% seen just once and 3.6% held by the top ten. Time point denoted: week 11, during vaccination. Doses of 300 ug of mutant IDH1 20-mer peptide were given with topical imiquimod. Concerning this clone itself: The antigen is undetermined.

The V and J genes are TRBV19 and TRBJ2-2; 7 bases line up with TRBD1. Sequences were derived from PBMCs, sampled from a glioma patient whose treatment included an IDH1 peptide vaccine. This clonotype originated in a man aged 25-45 years with glioma. The CDR3 nucleotides read TGTGCCAGTAGAATGACAGGGCGGATTAGAACGAACACCGGGGAGCTGTTTTTT. Amino acid sequence: CASRMTGRIRTNTGELFF.